The rows below give T cell receptor beta chains drawn from one sample of a study of T cell repertoires in cytomegalovirus infection. No antigens are known for them. MiXCR, applied by TCRdb to the reads, yields one record per CDR3 protein. Counted here are roughly 700,000 distinct CDR3 sequences, about 33% occurring once; the ten biggest clones make up around a sixth. The sample in question was cultured PBMCs, obtained from culture after CMV antigen stimulation. Receptor source: a human donor in good health (CMV status not recorded). Some clones in this sample may be carry-over from other donors' samples. Each CDR3 is given with its conserved first and last residue. A D gene is named only where the DNA matches it firmly. Some rows have no size entry. The others give once, few or many, or a class for an expanded clone.

NA	TRBV20-1	TRBD2	TRBJ2-1	TGCAGTGCTAGCCCGGGACTAGCTCAATACAATGAGCAGTTCTTC	CSASPGLAQYNEQFF
NA	TRBV12-3/TRBV12-4	NA	TRBJ2-1	TGTGCCAGCAGTTTAGCGAATACGTACAATGAGCAGTTCTTC	CASSLANTYNEQFF
NA	TRBV11-2	TRBD1	TRBJ2-1	TGTGCCAGCAGCTTCAACAGGGGCAATGAGCAGTTCTTC	CASSFNRGNEQFF
few	TRBV7-9	TRBD1	TRBJ2-7	TGTGCCAGCAGCTCCGGACAGGGTACCCACGAGCAGTACTTC	CASSSGQGTHEQYF
few	TRBV5-1	NA	TRBJ2-1	TGCGCCAGCAGCTTGGTTAATGGTAGGAACAATGAGCAGTTCTTC	CASSLVNGRNNEQFF
many	TRBV7-2	NA	TRBJ2-1	TGTGCCAGCAGCTTAGTTCGCGATGAGCAGTTCTTC	CASSLVRDEQFF
NA	TRBV19	NA	TRBJ1-3	TGTGCCAGTAGCGTTTACTCCACTTCTGGAAACACCATATATTTT	CASSVYSTSGNTIYF
NA	TRBV6-2/TRBV6-3	NA	TRBJ2-3	TGTGCCAGCAGTCCCTTGGCGGGAGAGGGGGCAGATACGCAGTATTTT	CASSPLAGEGADTQYF
NA	TRBV6-8	TRBD1	TRBJ2-7	TGTGCCAGCAGTTTCTACGGACAGGGTAACTACGAGCAGTACTTC	CASSFYGQGNYEQYF
few	TRBV20-1	TRBD2	TRBJ2-1	TGCAGTGCTAGAGAACCGGCTAGCGGGAGGGCCCATGAGCAGTTCTTC	CSAREPASGRAHEQFF
many	TRBV28	TRBD1	TRBJ2-7	TGTGCCAGCAGTTTGGGGTTCAGCTGGGGACAGGAAGGCTCGCCCGAGCAGTACTTC	CASSLGFSWGQEGSPEQYF
NA	TRBV4-2	TRBD2	TRBJ2-7	TGTGCCAGCAGCCGCGGGGGTGTCGACGAGCAGTACTTC	CASSRGGVDEQYF
few	TRBV4-3	NA	TRBJ2-5	TGTGCCAGCAGCCAAGATCGTGGGACCCAGTACTTC	CASSQDRGTQYF
NA	TRBV7-2	TRBD2	TRBJ2-1	TGTGCCAGCAGCGGAGCGGGGGCGGCCGACAATGAGCAGTTCTTC	CASSGAGAADNEQFF
NA	TRBV6-1	TRBD2	TRBJ2-3	TGTGCCAGCACCCGACAGAGGCGGGAGGGGGCAGATACGCAGTATTTT	CASTRQRREGADTQYF
few	TRBV20-1	NA	TRBJ2-4	TGCAGTGCTAGAGATATTTGGACGGTCGGACAGTACTTC	CSARDIWTVGQYF
once	TRBV18	NA	TRBJ1-6	TGTGCCAGCTCACTGGCCGCCACCATCTATAATTCACCCCTCCACTTT	CASSLAATIYNSPLHF
NA	TRBV12-3/TRBV12-4	NA	TRBJ2-1	TGTGCCAGCAGTTTCGGCAGCAATGAGCAGTTCTTC	CASSFGSNEQFF
few	TRBV10-3	NA	TRBJ2-7	TGTGCCATCAGTGGACATGAAAAGACCTCCTACGAGCAGTACTTC	CAISGHEKTSYEQYF
few	TRBV28	NA	TRBJ1-2	TGTGCCAGCAGCCTCCAGGGGAATTATAACTATGGCTACACCTTC	CASSLQGNYNYGYTF